This entry is about one T cell receptor (beta chain). Its specificity is not known. The data were taken from a study of cytomegalovirus exposure and HLA in healthy donors. General observations from the study: Among the sequence variants, a highly shared cluster was likely an artifact of sequencing. Presence/absence analyses treated sequencing depth as roughly uniform across donors. Most TCR beta V segments were productive about 87% or about 30% of the time in an earlier analysis.

The junction had 4 bases not matched to a gene; V was cut back by 6 bases and J by 0 bases. This CDR3 region has 14 residues. CDR1 and CDR2 from the germline V gene are MNHEY and SVGAGI. PCR involved 60 Vbeta and 13 Jbeta primers. Repertoires were generated with immunoSEQ multiplex PCR, while TCRdb's copy carries only in-frame clones and drops some. Of tens of thousands of clones in the sample, around 68% were seen once. The V and J genes are TRBV6-5 and TRBJ2-7; TRBD1 matches 8 bases. Sequenced: PBMCs. The TCR comes from a man under 40 in good health and CMV-seronegative. The CDR3 DNA sequence: TGTGCCAGCAGCCGACAGGGGAGCTCCTACGAGCAGTACTTC. It specifies CASSRQGSSYEQYF.